Following are 13 T cell receptor beta chains from one sample sequenced in a study of blood T cells in healthy people across ages. The second PCR ran roughly 7 to 12 cycles with a sample-barcoded 5' primer and J-beta primers. One entry per CDR3 protein results from TCRdb running MiXCR on the 5' RACE reads. This sample has some 1.5 million distinct CDR3 sequences; 28% occur once, and the top ten carry about 8%. Sequencing was carried out using blood. Receptors were obtained from a woman in her twenties or thirties in good health.

This chain joins TRBV7-8 and TRBJ1-1, with a weak D call TRBD1 (5 bases). Germline assignment: CDR1 SGHVS and CDR2 FQNEAQ. The CDR3 spans 16 residues. The ends were cut back, 1 base at V and 0 bases at J, with 12 bases in the middle. CDR3 coding DNA: TGTGCCAGCAGCTTAGTTTCACGACAGATGAACACTGAAGCTTTCTTT. Its protein product is CASSLVSRQMNTEAFF.

This clonotype has only a few counts. The chain carries TRBV20-1 and TRBJ1-1, with D maybe TRBD1 (5 bases). The V and J ends lost 5 bases and 7 bases respectively, with 17 bases between them. There are 13 residues in the CDR3. The germline V gene has CDR1 DFQATT and CDR2 SNEGSKA (reference sequence). CDR3 loop: CSAPTGPGGEAFF. CDR3 nucleotide sequence: TGCAGTGCTCCTACAGGCCCGGGAGGTGAAGCTTTCTTT.

There are many counts of this clonotype. CDR3 DNA: TGCAGCGTCCGGGCCCAACTAGCGGGGTCCTACGAGCAGTACTTC. This gives the protein CSVRAQLAGSYEQYF. The chain recombines TRBV29-1 with TRBJ2-7; TRBD2 agrees at 10 bases. The CDR3 covers 15 residues. The trim removed 6 bases at V and 1 base at J, leaving 9 bases unmatched. Germline V lookup: CDR1 SQVTM, CDR2 ANQGSEA.

Turning to this clonotype: One end of the junction is discordant with germline, which a read error may explain. The genes are TRBV20-1 and TRBJ2-7; 8 bases are a match to TRBD2. The germline V gene encodes CDR1 DFQATT and CDR2 SNEGSKA (reference sequence). The length of the CDR3 is 14 residues. CDR3 in DNA: TGCAGTGCTAGATTAGCGGGAACAGCCTACGGGCAGTACTTC. Residues: CSARLAGTAYGQYF.

The genes are TRBV7-9 and TRBJ1-1; D is perhaps TRBD1 (5 bases). The CDR3 covers 14 residues. CDR1 and CDR2 from the germline V gene are SEHNR and FQNEAQ (reference sequence). With 2 bases removed from V and 4 bases from J, the gap between germline ends came to 11 bases. The CDR3 sequence is CASSLLGAATEAFF. The CDR3 nucleotides are TGTGCCAGCAGCTTACTAGGGGCGGCCACTGAAGCTTTCTTT.

The V call is TRBV30, the J call TRBJ1-2, with TRBD1 matching over 10 bases. The trim removed 3 bases at V and 6 bases at J, leaving 4 bases unmatched. The CDR3 is 13 amino acids. Germline V gene lookup returns CDR1 GTSNPN and CDR2 SVGIG (reference sequence). CDR3 bases: TGTGCCTGGAGCAGACAGGGGGCCGATGGCTACACCTTC. Amino acids: CAWSRQGADGYTF.

The J gene is TRBJ2-6, the V gene TRBV6-2 or TRBV6-3; weak D call: TRBD1 (7 bases). The germline gives CDR1 MNHEY, CDR2 SVGEGT. The CDR3 consists of 17 residues. V was shortened by 4 bases and J by 0 bases, with 13 bases between the two germline ends. DNA of the CDR3: TGTGCCAGCAGTTGCAGGGGGGCCCGCTCTGGGGCCAACGTCCTGACTTTC. This gives the protein CASSCRGARSGANVLTF.

On this clonotype: A read error is possible here, since a much larger clone lies one base away. This chain connects TRBV7-9 to TRBJ2-1; 8 nucleotides line up with TRBD2. V was clipped by 5 bases and J by 12 bases; unmatched bases: 9. Germline V gene sequence: CDR1 SEHNR, CDR2 FQNEAQ (reference sequence). The CDR3 is 13 residues long. CDR3 sequence reads: CASSAGGVDGQFF. CDR3 DNA: TGTGCCAGCAGCGCCGGGGGGGTCGATGGGCAGTTCTTC.

This clonotype was counted ten times or more. One junction end disagrees with the germline gene, perhaps due to a read error. This chain connects TRBV3-1 to TRBJ2-1; TRBD1 aligns across 7 bases. CDR1 and CDR2 from the germline V gene are LGHDT and YNNKEL (reference sequence). This CDR3 is built from 13 residues. CDR3 nucleotide sequence: TGCGCCAGCAGCCAAGACAGGGTCAATGAGCAGTTCTTC. It specifies CASSQDRVNEQFF.

There are many counts of this clonotype. The chain has TRBV6-1 and TRBJ2-5; 16 nucleotides agree with TRBD2. The CDR3 covers 18 residues. Per the germline V gene, CDR1 is MNHNS and CDR2 is SASEGT. Unmatched junction bases numbered 7, after V lost 6 bases and J lost 0 bases. The CDR3 coding sequence is TGTGCCAGCAGCCCCGGGACTAGCGGGGGGGCGGACCAAGAGACCCAGTACTTC. Protein product: CASSPGTSGGADQETQYF.

For the CDR3, the DNA is TGTGCCAGCACCGGACAGGGACTAGGGGAGCAGTACTTC. Its protein product is CASTGQGLGEQYF. The V and J genes are TRBV2 and TRBJ2-5; D tentatively fits TRBD1 or TRBD2 (8 bases each). The CDR3 sequence is 13 residues long. Looked up from germline, CDR1 is SNHLY and CDR2 is FYNNEI. V was shortened by 7 bases and J by 11 bases, with 20 bases between the two germline ends.

This clonotype turned up a few times. The rearrangement joins TRBV24-1 to TRBJ1-1; D gene unclear. V lost 8 bases to trimming and J lost 1 base, with 13 bases between them. CDR1 and CDR2 from the germline V gene are KGHDR and SFDVKD. The CDR3 totals 14 residues. The CDR3 DNA follows: TGTGCCACCAACTCCCTGGGCAGGAACACTGAAGCTTTCTTT. As protein: CATNSLGRNTEAFF.

The chain combines TRBV2 with TRBJ2-1; 7 bases are a match to TRBD1. The CDR3 length is 14 residues. Germline V CDR1 and CDR2: SNHLY, FYNNEI. With V trimmed by 6 bases and J by 4 bases, 6 bases remained unmatched. The CDR3 sequence: CASRDSRGYNEQFF. CDR3 coding DNA: TGTGCCAGCAGAGATTCCAGGGGGTACAATGAGCAGTTCTTC.